This passage covers 14 T cell receptor beta chains from one sample sequenced in a study of blood T cell repertoires in COVID-19. Method: immunoSEQ multiplex PCR; TCRdb's copy keeps in-frame clones and lacks some. The table shows around 200,000 clones, with around 80% occurring only once. Sample: peripheral blood. The receptors were gathered from a man aged 50 to 59 with active or convalescent COVID-19.

The chain carries TRBV2 and TRBJ1-6; D is ambiguous. Trimming took off 3 bases at V and 7 bases at J, with 13 bases between the two ends. The CDR3 has 15 residues. Germline values: CDR1 SNHLY, CDR2 FYNNEI. CDR3 in amino acids: CASSDRGSRNSPLHF. For the CDR3, the DNA is TGTGCCAGCAGTGATAGAGGCAGTAGAAATTCACCCCTCCACTTT.

V and J are TRBV5-4 and TRBJ1-2; 9 bases align to TRBD1. The germline V gene has CDR1 SGHNT and CDR2 YYREEE (reference sequence). The V and J ends lost 2 bases and 4 bases, in that order; junction bases with no gene match: 9. CDR3 length equals 16 residues. The CDR3 spells CASSFGGTGGLYGYTF. Written as DNA, the CDR3 is TGTGCCAGCAGCTTTGGGGGAACAGGGGGCCTCTATGGCTACACCTTC. The full variable domain, completed using reference TRBV5-4 and TRBJ1-2, is ETGVTQSPTHLIKTRGQQVTLRCSSQSGHNTVSWYQQALGQGPQFIFQYYREEENGRGNFPPRFSGLQFPNYSSELNVNALELDDSALYLCASSFGGTGGLYGYTFGSGTRLTVV.

In this sample, this clone turned up once. The chain combines TRBV25-1 with TRBJ1-2; D call uncertain. Deletions cut 5 bases from V and 1 base from J, with 11 bases between. This CDR3 has 14 amino acids. The germline V gene encodes CDR1 MGHDK and CDR2 SYGVNS. Written as DNA, the CDR3 is TGTGCCAGCAGTCCCGGAGCATTTAACTATGGCTACACCTTC. It is translated as CASSPGAFNYGYTF.

This clone was found once. This chain uses TRBV5-4 with TRBJ2-7; 10 bases are shared with TRBD1. Germline-derived CDR1 and CDR2 are SGHNT and YYREEE (reference sequence). CDR3 length: 15 amino acids. Trimming at V came to 4 bases and at J to 7 bases, leaving 11 bases not matched to a gene. The CDR3 DNA follows: TGTGCCAGCAGCAGCCGGGACAGGGGTGAAAGGGAGCAGTACTTC. Protein product: CASSSRDRGEREQYF.

This chain uses TRBV6-5 with TRBJ1-6; D is unclear. CDR1 is MNHEY and CDR2 is SVGAGI in the germline V gene. V lost 10 bases and J 7 bases, leaving 11 bases between the germline ends. The CDR3 is 12 amino acids. CDR3 DNA sequence: TGTGCCATCGGGGAAAGGAATTCACCCCTCCACTTT. It yields the protein CAIGERNSPLHF.

The chain uses TRBV28 and TRBJ2-7; D is perhaps TRBD2 (5 bases). The germline V and J ends were trimmed by 3 bases and 1 base, with 7 bases remaining between them. The CDR3 runs to 13 residues. Germline V gives CDR1 MDHEN, CDR2 SYDVKM. For the CDR3, the DNA is TGTGCCAGCAGTTTTGGAGGTTCCTACGAGCAGTACTTC. It codes for CASSFGGSYEQYF.

This chain uses TRBV7-8 with TRBJ1-1; possibly TRBD1 for D (6 bases). There are 14 residues in the CDR3. V was shortened by 1 base and J by 4 bases, with 10 bases between the two germline ends. Germline loops: CDR1 SGHVS, CDR2 FQNEAQ. The CDR3 sequence: CASSLVQGFTEAFF. The CDR3 DNA reads as TGTGCCAGCAGCTTAGTACAGGGCTTCACTGAAGCTTTCTTT.

V is TRBV5-1 and J is TRBJ2-2, with unresolved D. Trimming removed 2 bases at V and 4 bases at J, with 12 bases between. This CDR3 contains 15 residues. CDR1 is SGHRS and CDR2 is YFSETQ in the germline V gene. The CDR3: CASSFNSLVTGELFF. DNA of the CDR3: TGCGCCAGCAGCTTTAATAGTTTGGTCACCGGGGAGCTGTTTTTT.

V gene TRBV3-1 (or the pseudogene TRBV3-2) combines with J gene TRBJ2-2; 7 nucleotides line up with TRBD1. The CDR3 is made up of 17 amino acids. CDR1 LGHDT and CDR2 YNNKEL come from the germline V gene (reference sequence). J was trimmed by 0 bases and V by 2 bases; bases with no gene match: 6. The CDR3 spells CASSQPGQRPNTGELFF. The CDR3 region has the DNA TGTGCCAGCAGCCAACCGGGACAGCGACCGAACACCGGGGAGCTGTTTTTT.

The chain recombines TRBV10-1 with TRBJ2-2; perhaps TRBD1 as D (5 bases). The germline CDR1 and CDR2 sequences are WNHNN and SYGVQD (reference sequence). V shed 2 bases and J shed 3 bases, with 10 bases lying between them. CDR3 length equals 15 residues. For the CDR3, the DNA is TGCGCCAGCAGTGAGAGGGGTCGCGACACCGGGGAGCTGTTTTTT. Amino acids: CASSERGRDTGELFF.

The chain couples TRBV6-5 to TRBJ2-5, with D maybe TRBD2 (5 bases). This CDR3 contains 14 residues. V shed 6 bases and J shed 5 bases, with 16 bases lying between them. The germline CDR1 and CDR2 sequences are MNHEY and SVGAGI. The CDR3 region is CASSGVSAKETQYF. The CDR3 DNA is TGTGCCAGCAGCGGGGTAAGCGCCAAGGAGACCCAGTACTTC.

The chain has TRBV15 and TRBJ2-7; D is undetermined. Germline values: CDR1 LNHNV, CDR2 YYDKDF (reference sequence). V dropped 0 bases and J dropped 5 bases, with 5 bases sitting between them. This CDR3 contains 12 residues. CDR3 coding DNA: TGTGCCACCAGCAGAGAGTCGGACGAGCAGTACTTC. It codes for CATSRESDEQYF.

V usage is TRBV7-2 and J usage is TRBJ2-4; perhaps TRBD1 as D (6 bases). This CDR3 has 14 amino acids. Per the germline V gene, CDR1 is SGHTA and CDR2 is FQGNSA. The germline V and J ends were trimmed by 5 bases and 2 bases, with 10 bases remaining between them. For the CDR3, the DNA is TGTGCCAGCAGCCAGGGGACCTCCAAAAACATTCAGTACTTC. Encoded protein: CASSQGTSKNIQYF.

J is TRBJ2-5 and V is TRBV11-2; 13 bases align to TRBD2. Germline V CDR1 and CDR2: SGHAT, FQNNGV. The CDR3 is made up of 15 amino acids. V lost 5 bases to trimming and J lost 6 bases; unmatched junction nucleotides: 6. The CDR3 sequence: CASSATSGRAKTQYF. The CDR3 coding sequence is TGTGCCAGCAGCGCCACTAGCGGGAGGGCAAAGACCCAGTACTTC. Using reference TRBV11-2 and TRBJ2-5 for the parts outside the CDR3, the full variable domain is EAGVAQSPRYKIIEKRQSVAFWCNPISGHATLYWYQQILGQGPKLLIQFQNNGVVDDSQLPKDRFSAERLKGVDSTLKIQPAKLEDSAVYLCASSATSGRAKTQYFGPGTRLLVL.